Presented here are 28 T cell receptor beta chains from one specimen sequenced in a study of beta chain features in type 1 diabetes. Every isolated RNA sample was fully reverse transcribed, so sequencing captured expressed TCRB transcripts. Sequencing was performed with immunoSEQ multiplex PCR; in TCRdb, only in-frame clones are kept and a portion is missing. The table has some 270,000 clones, roughly 15% seen once. Sequenced material: naive CD4+ T cells from blood. The receptors here all came from a woman aged 40 to 55 in good health.

The V call is TRBV6-5, the J call TRBJ1-5; no clear D gene. Germline V gives CDR1 MNHEY, CDR2 SVGAGI. This CDR3 contains 14 residues. Trimming removed 2 bases from V and 1 base from J, with 6 bases in between. The DNA of the CDR3 is TGTGCCAGCAGTTACGATCAGAGCAATCAGCCCCAGCATTTT. Translation: CASSYDQSNQPQHF.

This chain links TRBV2 with TRBJ1-5; 9 nucleotides line up with TRBD1. Trimming took 6 bases from V and 3 from J; bases not matched to a gene: 6. Germline assignment: CDR1 SNHLY and CDR2 FYNNEI. This CDR3 has 15 residues. CDR3 in DNA: TGTGCCAGCAGGAGGGACAGGGAAAACAATCAGCCCCAGCATTTT. Residues: CASRRDRENNQPQHF. Full variable domain (remainder filled in from reference TRBV2 and TRBJ1-5): EPEVTQTPSHQVTQMGQEVILRCVPISNHLYFYWYRQILGQKVEFLVSFYNNEISEKSEIFDDQFSVERPDGSNFTLKIRSTKLEDSAMYFCASRRDRENNQPQHFGDGTRLSIL.

The rearrangement uses TRBV5-1 and TRBJ2-7; possibly TRBD1 for D (5 bases). In germline, CDR1 is SGHRS, CDR2 YFSETQ. The V gene lost 0 bases and the J gene lost 3 bases, with 13 bases spanning the gap. The CDR3 length is 15 residues. CDR3 DNA: TGCGCCAGCAGCTTGGGTACCAGGGATCACTACGAGCAGTACTTC. Protein: CASSLGTRDHYEQYF.

The sample holds a few counts of this clone. This chain uses TRBV7-2 with TRBJ1-2; no clear D. The CDR3 is 15 residues long. Germline V lookup: CDR1 SGHTA, CDR2 FQGNSA. V shed 7 bases and J shed 2 bases, with 17 bases lying between them. The CDR3 DNA reads TGTGCCAGCAACAACCGGCGGGGTGTAAACTATGGCTACACCTTC. This sequence encodes CASNNRRGVNYGYTF.

The V gene is TRBV29-1, the J gene TRBJ2-7; 11 bases line up with TRBD1. V was clipped by 4 bases and J by 1 base; unmatched bases: 6. Germline V gene data show CDR1 as SQVTM and CDR2 as ANQGSEA. The CDR3 has 15 residues. The CDR3 nucleotides are TGCAGCGTTGGAACCGGGACAGGGGGGTCCTACGAGCAGTACTTC. It codes for CSVGTGTGGSYEQYF.

This clone appeared a few times. The chain links TRBV27 to TRBJ1-1; D gene uncertain. Trimming cost V 4 bases and J 1 base, with 10 bases left between them. The length of the CDR3 is 14 residues. The germline gives CDR1 MNHEY, CDR2 SMNVEV (reference sequence). CDR3 in amino acids: CASSYSIGNTEAFF. CDR3 DNA: TGTGCCAGCAGTTACTCGATCGGGAACACTGAAGCTTTCTTT.

This clone was observed once. V usage is TRBV7-2 and J usage is TRBJ1-5; TRBD1 is a possible D gene (6 bases). The CDR3 extends over 18 amino acids. V was trimmed by 1 base and J by 1 base, leaving 17 bases between them. Looked up from germline, CDR1 is SGHTA and CDR2 is FQGNSA. The CDR3 is CASSLVMPGVVSNQPQHF. The CDR3 DNA sequence: TGTGCCAGCAGCTTAGTGATGCCAGGGGTCGTAAGCAATCAGCCCCAGCATTTT.

The sample holds a few counts of this clone. The chain joins TRBV10-3 to TRBJ1-5, with TRBD1 matching 9 bases. The trim removed 2 bases at V and 4 bases at J, leaving 0 bases unmatched. The CDR3 totals 14 residues. The V gene's germline CDR1 is ENHRY and CDR2 SYGVKD. This CDR3 is CAISEGQGNQPQHF. The CDR3 DNA is TGTGCCATCAGTGAGGGACAGGGGAATCAGCCCCAGCATTTT.

This clone was observed a few times. The chain joins TRBV5-4 to TRBJ2-3; 13 positions agree with TRBD2. CDR3 length: 16 amino acids. CDR1 SGHNT and CDR2 YYREEE come from the germline V gene (reference sequence). With 5 bases clipped from V and 4 bases from J, the junction kept 7 bases outside the gene matches. CDR3 protein: CASSTRLAGGADTQYF. CDR3 nucleotide sequence: TGTGCCAGCAGTACACGACTAGCGGGGGGTGCAGATACGCAGTATTTT.

This clone was counted only a few times. The gene calls are TRBV5-1 and TRBJ1-5; perhaps TRBD1 as D (6 bases). CDR3 length: 15 residues. Germline V gene lookup returns CDR1 SGHRS and CDR2 YFSETQ. V was clipped by 0 bases and J by 3 bases, with 10 bases between them. In DNA, the CDR3 is TGCGCCAGCAGCTTGGATGGGGGCCCCAATCAGCCCCAGCATTTT. This codes for CASSLDGGPNQPQHF.

For this clone: Distinct nucleotide sequences in the sample also encode this CDR3. The CDR3 DNA reads TGTGCCAGCAGCTTGATTGCGGGGGGCACCGGGGAGCTGTTTTTT. Its protein product is CASSLIAGGTGELFF. The chain joins TRBV5-6 to TRBJ2-2; 8 nucleotides line up with TRBD2. Germline-derived CDR1 and CDR2 are SGHDT and YYEEEE. Germline trimming cut 1 base from V and 4 bases from J; bases unmatched to any gene: 3. The CDR3 runs to 15 residues.

The chain couples TRBV5-1 to TRBJ1-5; tentative D call: TRBD1 (6 bases). V was pared by 1 base and J by 6 bases, with 14 bases between. The CDR3 totals 15 residues. Germline V gene data show CDR1 as SGHRS and CDR2 as YFSETQ. CDR3 loop: CASSLYGGASQPQHF. CDR3 in DNA: TGCGCCAGCAGCTTGTACGGGGGGGCCAGTCAGCCCCAGCATTTT.

This clone was seen a few times. The chain is built from TRBV6-6 and TRBJ1-5; D gene unclear. Germline loops: CDR1 MNHNY, CDR2 SVGAGI (reference sequence). V was shortened by 6 bases and J by 6 bases, with 9 bases between the two germline ends. CDR3 length: 12 amino acids. The CDR3 protein is CASRITGQPQHF. DNA of the CDR3: TGTGCCAGCAGAATAACGGGTCAGCCCCAGCATTTT.

This chain uses TRBV5-1 with TRBJ1-5, with TRBD1 as a possible D gene (6 bases). The CDR3 has 15 amino acids. In germline, CDR1 is SGHRS, CDR2 YFSETQ. V lost 0 bases to trimming and J lost 4 bases, with 11 bases between them. Here the CDR3 reads CASSLVAGENQPQHF. The CDR3 region has the DNA TGCGCCAGCAGCTTGGTGGCAGGGGAAAATCAGCCCCAGCATTTT.

The chain has TRBV6-5 and TRBJ1-2; 7 bases fit TRBD1. The CDR3 consists of 14 residues. Looked up from germline, CDR1 is MNHEY and CDR2 is SVGAGI. J lost 7 bases, V lost 4 bases, and 9 bases had no gene match. CDR3 region: CASSSDRARGGYTF. The DNA for the CDR3 is TGTGCCAGCAGTTCCGACAGGGCTAGAGGTGGCTACACCTTC.

A few counts support this clone. The rearrangement uses TRBV7-2 and TRBJ2-7; D is possibly TRBD1 (6 bases). The germline V gene encodes CDR1 SGHTA and CDR2 FQGNSA. The CDR3 spans 15 residues. Trimming removed 4 bases from V and 4 bases from J, with 17 bases in between. Here the CDR3 reads CASSSFSGTIYEQYF. CDR3 in DNA: TGTGCCAGCAGCTCTTTCTCCGGGACAATATACGAGCAGTACTTC.

This clone was detected a few times. The gene calls are TRBV7-2 and TRBJ2-5; the D is unclear. The CDR3 consists of 13 residues. V was cut by 2 bases and J by 5 bases, with 9 bases left in between. Germline CDR1 reads SGHTA; CDR2 reads FQGNSA. The CDR3 spells CASSLTVWETQYF. In DNA, the CDR3 is TGTGCCAGCAGCTTAACAGTCTGGGAGACCCAGTACTTC.

The chain combines TRBV5-6 with TRBJ1-2; a weak D match, TRBD1 (5 bases). The V end lost 0 bases, the J end lost 8 bases, and 17 bases lay between the germline ends. Germline V gene data show CDR1 as SGHDT and CDR2 as YYEEEE. CDR3 size: 15 residues. Here the CDR3 reads CASSLAVVYQGGYTF. The CDR3 DNA follows: TGTGCCAGCAGCTTGGCGGTTGTCTACCAGGGAGGCTACACCTTC.

J is TRBJ2-1 and V is TRBV19, with TRBD1 matching 7 bases. The J segment lost 4 bases and the V segment lost 11 bases, leaving 8 bases of the junction unmatched. This CDR3 contains 13 residues. Germline V CDR1 and CDR2: LNHDA, SQIVND (reference sequence). In DNA form, the CDR3 reads TGTGCCTCCAGGACAGGCTTTTACAATGAGCAGTTCTTC. It encodes CASRTGFYNEQFF.

This clone was counted only a few times. J is TRBJ1-5 and V is TRBV10-1; possibly TRBD1 for D (6 bases). The CDR3 has 13 residues. Germline loops: CDR1 WNHNN, CDR2 SYGVQD (reference sequence). The germline V and J ends were trimmed by 5 bases and 9 bases, with 14 bases remaining between them. Here the CDR3 reads CASSPGQDPPQHF. The CDR3 DNA is TGCGCCAGCAGTCCGGGACAAGACCCGCCCCAGCATTTT.

The chain employs TRBV19 and TRBJ2-1; 7 nucleotides agree with TRBD2. There are 18 residues in the CDR3. J was trimmed by 0 bases and V by 1 base; bases with no gene match: 9. Germline-derived CDR1 and CDR2 are LNHDA and SQIVND (reference sequence). The chain's CDR3 is CASSIAGGGMSSYNEQFF. CDR3 DNA: TGTGCCAGTAGTATAGCGGGCGGGGGAATGAGCTCCTACAATGAGCAGTTCTTC.

The chain recombines TRBV10-3 with TRBJ1-2; D perhaps matches TRBD1 (6 bases). This CDR3 has 16 residues. CDR1 and CDR2 from the germline V gene are ENHRY and SYGVKD. V gave up 0 bases and J gave up 0 bases, with 11 bases separating them. The DNA of the CDR3 is TGTGCCATCAGTGAGTCTGCGGGGGCCCCTAACTATGGCTACACCTTC. It codes for CAISESAGAPNYGYTF.

The rearrangement joins TRBV6-5 to TRBJ2-7; TRBD1 agrees at 9 bases. V lost 1 base to trimming and J lost 5 bases; unmatched junction nucleotides: 3. The CDR3 consists of 14 residues. Germline CDR1 reads MNHEY; CDR2 reads SVGAGI. CDR3 sequence (DNA): TGTGCCAGCAGTTACTTGGGACAGGGTAACGAGCAGTACTTC. Translation gives CASSYLGQGNEQYF.

V gene TRBV5-1 combines with J gene TRBJ2-5; 7 bases agree with TRBD2. This CDR3 has 13 residues. V gave up 4 bases and J gave up 4 bases; unmatched junction bases: 4. In germline, CDR1 is SGHRS, CDR2 YFSETQ. The CDR3 is CASSGGVPETQYF. The CDR3 bases are TGCGCCAGCAGCGGGGGGGTCCCAGAGACCCAGTACTTC.

There are a few counts of this clone. The genes are TRBV6-1 and TRBJ1-2; 8 bases match TRBD1. Germline CDR1 and CDR2: MNHNS and SASEGT. Trimming removed 6 bases from V and 5 bases from J; junction bases left unmatched: 5. The CDR3 consists of 13 residues. Here the CDR3 DNA reads TGTGCCAGCAGAAGACAGGGGAATTATGGCTACACCTTC. Translation: CASRRQGNYGYTF.

A few counts support this clone. The chain carries TRBV5-6 and TRBJ1-1, with D possibly matching TRBD1 (6 bases). Trimming removed 1 base at V and 5 bases at J, with 15 bases between. Germline CDR1 reads SGHDT; CDR2 reads YYEEEE. The CDR3 contains 15 residues. In DNA, the CDR3 is TGTGCCAGCAGCTTGATGACAGGAGCTCGTACTGAAGCTTTCTTT. Amino acid sequence: CASSLMTGARTEAFF.

The genes are TRBV7-8 and TRBJ2-5, with TRBD1 as a possible D gene (5 bases). Germline V gives CDR1 SGHVS, CDR2 FQNEAQ. The CDR3 is 15 residues long. Trimming took off 0 bases at V and 4 bases at J, with 12 bases between the two ends. The CDR3 DNA reads as TGTGCCAGCAGCTTAGCGGCAGGGATGAGAGAGACCCAGTACTTC. This translates into CASSLAAGMRETQYF.

About this clone: At the DNA level, this CDR3 is encoded by other sequences in the same sample as well. This chain uses TRBV18 with TRBJ1-5, with D maybe TRBD1 (6 bases). This CDR3 contains 14 residues. Trimming pared 6 bases from V and 0 bases from J, leaving 9 bases between. The germline V gene has CDR1 KGHSH and CDR2 LQKENI. DNA for the CDR3: TGTGCCAGCTCGTCGGACAGTAGCAATCAGCCCCAGCATTTT. Translated, it gives CASSSDSSNQPQHF.